The 10 T cell receptor beta chains listed next were all sequenced from one sample in a study of post-analysis software for immune sequencing data. Broader study findings: The study found TRBV5-6, TRBV5-1 and TRBV20-1 among a few TRBV segments more frequent in patients than controls.

Researchers reported that TCR beta cDNA libraries carried unique molecular identifiers. TCRdb called the PCR reads again in MiXCR, with one record for every CDR3 protein. The profile shows around 770,000 distinct CDR3 sequences, around 42% of them singletons. No antigens are known for them. The sequenced sample consisted of blood. The receptors come from a girl aged 10-17 years with multiple sclerosis.

The chain joins TRBV19 to TRBJ1-4, with 7 bases identical to TRBD1. The germline CDR1 and CDR2 sequences are LNHDA and SQIVND (reference sequence). The CDR3 spans 15 residues. With 8 bases clipped from V and 4 bases from J, the junction kept 10 bases outside the gene matches. The CDR3 reads CASLRQGRSNEKLFF. The CDR3 DNA reads TGTGCCAGTCTACGACAGGGTCGAAGTAATGAAAAACTGTTTTTT.

The V gene is TRBV20-1, the J gene TRBJ2-1; D not certain. CDR3 length equals 17 residues. Germline loops: CDR1 DFQATT, CDR2 SNEGSKA (reference sequence). The germline V and J ends were trimmed by 0 bases and 1 base, with 16 bases remaining between them. The CDR3 protein is CSARDPKTSVSYNEQFF. CDR3 sequence (DNA): TGCAGTGCTAGAGATCCGAAGACTTCGGTTTCCTACAATGAGCAGTTCTTC.

The table lists this clonotype with a few counts. This chain links TRBV20-1 with TRBJ2-7; D is perhaps TRBD1 (5 bases). CDR1 and CDR2 from the germline V gene are DFQATT and SNEGSKA (reference sequence). Trimming removed 3 bases from V and 2 bases from J, with 11 bases in between. This CDR3 comprises 13 residues. CDR3 nucleotides: TGCAGTGCTAGTAAGGCCAGGGCCTACGAGCAGTACTTC. The encoded protein is CSASKARAYEQYF.

The chain employs TRBV24-1 and TRBJ1-2; D remains ambiguous. With 5 bases removed from V and 1 base from J, the gap between germline ends came to 4 bases. This CDR3 is built from 12 residues. Germline CDR1 and CDR2: KGHDR and SFDVKD. Written as DNA, the CDR3 is TGTGCCACCAGTGCGGGTAACTATGGCTACACCTTC. This codes for CATSAGNYGYTF.

The chain recombines TRBV3-1 with TRBJ2-4, with 7 bases that match TRBD2. The CDR3 runs to 16 residues. V was clipped by 2 bases and J by 7 bases; unmatched bases: 11. Germline loops: CDR1 LGHDT, CDR2 YNNKEL (reference sequence). This CDR3 is CASSQSREHGGNIQYF. DNA for the CDR3: TGTGCCAGCAGCCAAAGTCGGGAGCACGGGGGGAACATTCAGTACTTC.

The sample holds a few counts of this clonotype. The chain uses TRBV29-1 and TRBJ2-3; D not resolved. Deletions cut 4 bases from V and 1 base from J, with 12 bases between. The CDR3 is made up of 14 amino acids. Germline lookup yields CDR1 SQVTM and CDR2 ANQGSEA. CDR3: CSVAVRAGTDTQYF. CDR3 DNA: TGCAGCGTTGCGGTTCGGGCAGGCACAGATACGCAGTATTTT.

A few counts support this clonotype. V is TRBV29-1 and J is TRBJ2-5; D is uncertain. Germline CDR1 reads SQVTM; CDR2 reads ANQGSEA. The CDR3 is 11 residues long. Trimming removed 5 bases at V and 1 base at J, with 5 bases between. CDR3 sequence (DNA): TGCAGCGTTCGGACCCAAGAGACCCAGTACTTC. Translation: CSVRTQETQYF.

This sequence joins TRBV29-1 and TRBJ2-1, with 7 bases lining up with TRBD2. The junction had 11 bases not matched to a gene; V was cut back by 0 bases and J by 6 bases. The CDR3 loop spans 16 amino acids. The germline CDR1 and CDR2 sequences are SQVTM and ANQGSEA. CDR3 region: CSVEDQRGRAPNEQFF. In nucleotides, the CDR3 is TGCAGCGTTGAAGATCAACGGGGGAGGGCCCCCAATGAGCAGTTCTTC.

V usage is TRBV5-1 and J usage is TRBJ1-6; no clear D gene. The CDR3 runs to 13 residues. CDR1 is SGHRS and CDR2 is YFSETQ in the germline V gene. V dropped 0 bases and J dropped 14 bases, with 12 bases sitting between them. Here the CDR3 DNA reads TGCGCCAGCAGCTTGGATCTGGGGTTCGCCCTCCACTTT. Amino acid sequence: CASSLDLGFALHF. The entire variable domain, with the rest obtained from reference TRBV5-1 and TRBJ1-6, is as follows: KAGVTQTPRYLIKTRGQQVTLSCSPISGHRSVSWYQQTPGQGLQFLFEYFSETQRNKGNFPGRFSGRQFSNSRSEMNVSTLELGDSALYLCASSLDLGFALHFGNGTRLTVT.

The sample holds one count of this clonotype. The V and J genes are TRBV20-1 and TRBJ1-2; tentative D call: TRBD1 (5 bases). Germline CDR1 and CDR2: DFQATT and SNEGSKA (reference sequence). V lost 4 bases, J lost 6 bases, and 15 bases lay in between. The CDR3 is 13 residues long. DNA of the CDR3: TGCAGTGCTACGCCGTTTGGGACGGATGGCTACACCTTC. This translates into CSATPFGTDGYTF.